The 21 T cell receptor beta chains below were found in one sample sequenced in a study of spatial heterogeneity in lung cancer. General study points: In tumors, expanded intratumoral alpha and beta TCR counts tracked mutation counts.

Time point noted: sample taken at primary tumor resection. Their antigen targets remain unknown. In TCRdb, the 5' RACE reads were re-called with MiXCR into one record per CDR3 protein. The table records over 2,000 distinct CDR3 sequences, 3% to 3.5% of them present only once. Sample: lung tumor tissue, taken at surgery. The receptor source for this set is a female donor with early-stage non-small cell lung cancer.

This clonotype has at least ten counts. The chain combines TRBV7-2 with TRBJ2-3; D is uncertain. CDR3 length equals 13 residues. The V end lost 5 bases, the J end lost 1 base, and 7 bases lay between the germline ends. Germline CDR1 reads SGHTA; CDR2 reads FQGNSA. CDR3 sequence: CASSQAGTDTQYF. CDR3 DNA: TGTGCCAGCAGCCAGGCCGGCACAGATACGCAGTATTTT.

The genes are TRBV5-6 and TRBJ1-1; tentatively, D is TRBD1 (6 bases). The germline V and J ends were trimmed by 0 bases and 4 bases, with 16 bases remaining between them. CDR3 size: 16 residues. Looked up from germline, CDR1 is SGHDT and CDR2 is YYEEEE. The CDR3 loop reads CASSLAAGAGGTEAFF. CDR3 DNA sequence: TGTGCCAGCAGCTTGGCCGCAGGGGCTGGGGGCACTGAAGCTTTCTTT. Supplemented by reference TRBV5-6 and TRBJ1-1, the full variable domain reads DAGVTQSPTHLIKTRGQQVTLRCSPKSGHDTVSWYQQALGQGPQFIFQYYEEEERQRGNFPDRFSGHQFPNYSSELNVNALLLGDSALYLCASSLAAGAGGTEAFFGQGTRLTVV.

This clonotype is labeled large. The CDR3 sequence: CASSLDRGDEQFF. In nucleotides, the CDR3 is TGTGCCAGCAGCTTAGACAGGGGCGATGAGCAGTTCTTC. The chain has TRBV7-2 and TRBJ2-1; 7 bases fit TRBD1. This CDR3 spans 13 amino acids. With V trimmed by 1 base and J by 8 bases, 2 bases remained unmatched. CDR1 is SGHTA, CDR2 FQGNSA, per germline.

This clonotype is classed as medium-sized. CDR3 nucleotide sequence: TGTGCCAGCAGTTTAGTGCTTGGAAACACCATATATTTT. It specifies CASSLVLGNTIYF. V is TRBV12-3 or TRBV12-4 and J is TRBJ1-3; D uncertain. The CDR3 length is 13 residues. V was clipped by 1 base and J by 3 bases, with 4 bases between them.

This clonotype was found many times. The chain is built from TRBV7-2 and TRBJ1-3, with D unresolved. V shed 1 base and J shed 4 bases, with 11 bases lying between them. Per the germline V gene, CDR1 is SGHTA and CDR2 is FQGNSA. The CDR3 spans 15 residues. For the CDR3, the DNA is TGTGCCAGCAGCTTAGGCTGGGTTGGGGGAAACACCATATATTTT. It translates to CASSLGWVGGNTIYF. Full variable domain (remainder filled in from reference TRBV7-2 and TRBJ1-3): GAGVSQSPSNKVTEKGKDVELRCDPISGHTALYWYRQSLGQGLEFLIYFQGNSAPDKSGLPSDRFSAERTGGSVSTLTIQRTQQEDSAVYLCASSLGWVGGNTIYFGEGSWLTVV.

This clonotype rates as medium-sized. The CDR3 reads CAISEGGTSGQPQHF. CDR3 nucleotides: TGTGCCATCAGTGAGGGGGGGACGTCGGGTCAGCCCCAGCATTTT. The genes are TRBV10-3 and TRBJ1-5, with D perhaps TRBD1 (5 bases). The V end was cut by 2 bases, the J end by 6 bases, with 14 bases between. Germline CDR1 is ENHRY and CDR2 is SYGVKD. The CDR3 runs 15 residues.

This clonotype is deemed medium-sized. The chain carries TRBV12-3 or TRBV12-4 and TRBJ2-3; D is perhaps TRBD2 (5 bases). V was pared by 5 bases and J by 0 bases, with 9 bases between. The CDR3 is 14 amino acids. CDR3 bases: TGTGCCAGCAGTCGAAGCGGAAGCACAGATACGCAGTATTTT. Translating gives CASSRSGSTDTQYF.

This clonotype is classed as medium-sized (0.01 to 0.1%). The chain carries TRBV29-1 and TRBJ1-2; possible D gene TRBD1, 5 bases. The V gene's germline CDR1 is SQVTM and CDR2 ANQGSEA. The CDR3 length is 14 residues. Trimming removed 4 bases at V and 8 bases at J, with 20 bases between. This CDR3 reads CSVVAQGPPEGYTF. The CDR3, as DNA: TGCAGCGTTGTGGCTCAGGGCCCCCCGGAAGGCTACACCTTC.

In this sample, this clonotype turned up many times. This sequence joins TRBV19 and TRBJ2-2, with a possible D match to TRBD1 (6 bases). This CDR3 contains 14 residues. With 5 bases removed from V and 5 bases from J, the gap between germline ends came to 12 bases. Germline V gives CDR1 LNHDA, CDR2 SQIVND (reference sequence). CDR3 in amino acids: CASSLGAGTGELFF. The CDR3 bases are TGTGCCAGTAGTTTGGGGGCAGGGACCGGGGAGCTGTTTTTT.

This clonotype is medium-sized within its sample. The V and J genes are TRBV7-8 and TRBJ1-5; D is unclear. The CDR3 has 12 residues. CDR1 and CDR2 from the germline V gene are SGHVS and FQNEAQ. The V end lost 3 bases, the J end lost 5 bases, and 5 bases lay between the germline ends. Here the CDR3 reads CASSFLHQPQHF. The CDR3 nucleotides read TGTGCCAGCAGCTTTCTCCATCAGCCCCAGCATTTT. The full variable domain, its missing parts supplied by reference TRBV7-8 and TRBJ1-5, is GAGVSQSPRYKVAKRGQDVALRCDPISGHVSLFWYQQALGQGPEFLTYFQNEAQLDKSGLPSDRFFAERPEGSVSTLKIQRTQQEDSAVYLCASSFLHQPQHFGDGTRLSIL.

This clonotype was counted many times. At one end the junction does not follow the germline gene, possibly because of a read error. This sequence joins TRBV7-7 and TRBJ2-1; tentative D call: TRBD1 (6 bases). The germline gives CDR1 SSHAT, CDR2 FNYEAQ (reference sequence). The CDR3 is 18 amino acids. The chain's CDR3 is CASSLAPPSANREHEQFF. CDR3 DNA: TGTGCTAGCAGCTTAGCCCCTCCTAGTGCAAACAGGGAACATGAGCAGTTCTTC.

The chain recombines TRBV6-5 with TRBJ1-2; 7 bases fit TRBD1. The CDR3 has 14 amino acids. CDR1 and CDR2 (germline): MNHEY, SVGAGI. The V and J ends lost 7 bases and 6 bases, in that order; junction bases with no gene match: 11. This CDR3 reads CASNRGRGSHGYTF. CDR3 DNA: TGTGCCAGCAATCGGGGCAGGGGGTCCCATGGCTACACCTTC.

In this sample, this clonotype is medium-sized. The chain joins TRBV28 to TRBJ2-3; D uncertain. Germline V gene data show CDR1 as MDHEN and CDR2 as SYDVKM. The CDR3 extends over 16 amino acids. V was cut by 4 bases and J by 1 base, with 15 bases left in between. This CDR3 is CASSSPEWAGTDTQYF. CDR3 nucleotides: TGTGCCAGCAGTTCTCCAGAATGGGCAGGCACAGATACGCAGTATTTT.

Relative to its sample, this clonotype is large. The chain recombines TRBV5-6 with TRBJ2-2; 7 bases are shared with TRBD1. Germline V gives CDR1 SGHDT, CDR2 YYEEEE. The CDR3 is 15 amino acids. The V segment lost 4 bases and the J segment 3 bases; nucleotides outside the gene matches: 6. As DNA, the CDR3 is TGTGCCAGCAGCCCCCAGACAGGGCACACCGGGGAGCTGTTTTTT. Protein product: CASSPQTGHTGELFF.

This clonotype is termed medium-sized. This chain joins TRBV7-9 and TRBJ2-7; 8 bases map to TRBD1. The CDR3 runs 14 residues. Trimming at V came to 4 bases and at J to 12 bases, leaving 14 bases not matched to a gene. In germline, CDR1 is SEHNR, CDR2 FQNEAQ (reference sequence). CDR3 nucleotide sequence: TGTGCCAGCAGCTACGGAGGACAGGGCTATTCCATGTACTTC. It specifies CASSYGGQGYSMYF.

By share, this clonotype ranks as medium-sized. The chain employs TRBV12-3 or TRBV12-4 and TRBJ2-5; 8 bases align to TRBD2. The CDR3 runs 13 residues. The V and J ends lost 7 bases and 4 bases, in that order; junction bases with no gene match: 5. The CDR3 nucleotides read TGTGCCAGCAAACAGAGCGGGGGAGAGACCCAGTACTTC. Protein product: CASKQSGGETQYF.

This clonotype occurred many times. J is TRBJ1-5 and V is TRBV12-3 or TRBV12-4; no reliable D call. CDR3 length: 12 residues. V lost 1 base, J lost 9 bases, and 7 bases lay in between. DNA of the CDR3: TGTGCCAGCAGTTTAGAAGCTTGGCCCCAGCATTTT. As protein: CASSLEAWPQHF.

This clonotype is categorized as medium-sized. CDR3 DNA sequence: TGTGCCAGCAGCCCCACAGGGGCGGAGCAGTTCTTC. It is translated as CASSPTGAEQFF. The chain employs TRBV6-5 and TRBJ2-1, with 7 positions matching TRBD1. This CDR3 is 12 amino acids long. J was trimmed by 10 bases and V by 6 bases; bases with no gene match: 6. Germline-derived CDR1 and CDR2 are MNHEY and SVGAGI.

This clonotype is labeled as medium-sized. J is TRBJ2-5 and V is TRBV12-2. TRBV12-2 has pseudogene status. The CDR3 is made up of 14 amino acids. CDR3 nucleotide sequence: TGTGCAAGTCGCTTAGAAGTAGCTGGGGAGACCCAGTACTTC. Residues: CASRLEVAGETQYF.

This clonotype is categorized as medium-sized. Compared with germline, one end of the junction differs, possibly owing to a read error. This rearrangement joins TRBV18 to TRBJ2-7; possibly TRBD2 for D (7 bases). The CDR3 extends over 16 amino acids. Per germline, CDR1 KGHSH and CDR2 LQKENI. The CDR3 loop reads CASSPHPPGGSNEQYF. Here the CDR3 DNA reads TGTGCCAGCTCACCACATCCCCCGGGGGGCTCCAACGAGCAGTACTTC.

This clonotype is medium-sized. The rearrangement joins TRBV20-1 to TRBJ1-2; D may be TRBD1 (6 bases). Between the trimmed V and J ends, which lost 7 bases and 12 bases, there was a span of 9 bases. The CDR3 runs to 8 residues. Germline V gives CDR1 DFQATT, CDR2 SNEGSKA (reference sequence). The CDR3 protein is CSVRQDTF. As DNA, the CDR3 is TGCAGTGTACGACAGGACACCTTC.